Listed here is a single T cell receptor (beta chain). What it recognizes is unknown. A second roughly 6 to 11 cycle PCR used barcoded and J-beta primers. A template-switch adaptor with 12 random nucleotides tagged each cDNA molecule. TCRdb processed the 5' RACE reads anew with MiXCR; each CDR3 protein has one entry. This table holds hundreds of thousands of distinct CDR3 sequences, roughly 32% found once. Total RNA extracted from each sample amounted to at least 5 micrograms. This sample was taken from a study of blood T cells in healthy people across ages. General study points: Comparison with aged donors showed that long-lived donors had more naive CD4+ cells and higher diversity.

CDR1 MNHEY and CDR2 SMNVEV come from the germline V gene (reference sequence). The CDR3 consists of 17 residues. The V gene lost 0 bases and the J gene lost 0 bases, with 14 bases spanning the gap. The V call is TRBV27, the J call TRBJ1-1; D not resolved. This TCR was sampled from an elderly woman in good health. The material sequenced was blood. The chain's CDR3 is CASSLSRQFPVNTEAFF. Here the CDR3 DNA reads TGTGCCAGCAGTTTATCTCGGCAGTTCCCTGTGAACACTGAAGCTTTCTTT.